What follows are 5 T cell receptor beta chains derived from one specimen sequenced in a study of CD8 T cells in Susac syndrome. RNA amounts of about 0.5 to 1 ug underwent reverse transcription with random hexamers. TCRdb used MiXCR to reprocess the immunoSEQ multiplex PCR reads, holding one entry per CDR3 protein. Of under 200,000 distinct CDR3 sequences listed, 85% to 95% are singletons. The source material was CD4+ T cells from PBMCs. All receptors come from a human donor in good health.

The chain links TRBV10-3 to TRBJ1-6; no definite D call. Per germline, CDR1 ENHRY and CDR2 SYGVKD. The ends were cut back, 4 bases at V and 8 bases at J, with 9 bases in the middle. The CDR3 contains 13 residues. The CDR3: CAISGLTDSPLHF. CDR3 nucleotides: TGTGCCATCAGTGGGCTAACCGATTCACCCCTCCACTTT.

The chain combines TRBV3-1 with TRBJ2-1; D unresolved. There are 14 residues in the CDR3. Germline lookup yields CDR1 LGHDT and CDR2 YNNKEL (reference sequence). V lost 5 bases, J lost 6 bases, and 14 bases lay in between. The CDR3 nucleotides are TGTGCCAGCAGCTACGGACGATCAATCAATGAGCAGTTCTTC. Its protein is CASSYGRSINEQFF.

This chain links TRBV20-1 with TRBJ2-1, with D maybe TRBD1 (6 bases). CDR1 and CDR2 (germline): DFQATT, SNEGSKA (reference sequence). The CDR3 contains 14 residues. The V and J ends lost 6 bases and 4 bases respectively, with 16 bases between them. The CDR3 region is CSADRRTGYNEQFF. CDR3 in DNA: TGCAGTGCAGACAGGAGAACCGGATACAATGAGCAGTTCTTC.

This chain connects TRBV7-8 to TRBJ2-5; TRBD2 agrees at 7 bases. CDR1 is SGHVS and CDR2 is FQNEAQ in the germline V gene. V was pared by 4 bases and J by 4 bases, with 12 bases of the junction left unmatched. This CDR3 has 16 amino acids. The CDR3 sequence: CASSSAQRGWGETQYF. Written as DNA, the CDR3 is TGTGCCAGCAGCTCGGCCCAGCGGGGATGGGGAGAGACCCAGTACTTC.

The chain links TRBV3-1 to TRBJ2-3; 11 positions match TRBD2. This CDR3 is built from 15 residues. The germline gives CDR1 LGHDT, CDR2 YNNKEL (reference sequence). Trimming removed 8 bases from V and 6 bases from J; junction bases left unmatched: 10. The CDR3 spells CASQTSGIGSDTQYF. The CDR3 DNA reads TGTGCCAGCCAGACTAGCGGGATTGGTTCGGATACGCAGTATTTT.